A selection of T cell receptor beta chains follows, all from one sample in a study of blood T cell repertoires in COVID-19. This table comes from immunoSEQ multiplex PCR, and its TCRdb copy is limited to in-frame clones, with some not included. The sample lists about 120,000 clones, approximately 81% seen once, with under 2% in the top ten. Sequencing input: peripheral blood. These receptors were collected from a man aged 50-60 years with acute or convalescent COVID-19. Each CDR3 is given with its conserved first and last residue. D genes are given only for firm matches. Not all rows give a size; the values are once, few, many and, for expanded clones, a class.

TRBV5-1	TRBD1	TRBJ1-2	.	CASSLLRDRDGYTF	TGCGCCAGCAGCTTGCTTCGGGACAGGGATGGCTACACCTTC
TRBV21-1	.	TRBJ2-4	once	CASSKVQGKAKNIQYF	TGTGCCAGCAGCAAAGTCCAGGGGAAAGCCAAAAACATTCAGTACTTC
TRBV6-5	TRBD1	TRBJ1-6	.	CASSYPNRGNSPLHF	TGTGCCAGCAGTTACCCGAACAGGGGAAATTCACCCCTCCACTTT
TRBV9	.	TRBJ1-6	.	CASSEPPDRSSYNSPLHF	TGTGCCAGCAGCGAGCCCCCAGACAGGTCGTCCTATAATTCACCCCTCCACTTT
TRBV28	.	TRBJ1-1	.	CASSSLTGFIAFF	TGTGCCAGCAGCTCACTTACAGGATTTATAGCTTTCTTT
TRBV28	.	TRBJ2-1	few	CASRDRLGNNEQFF	TGTGCCAGCAGAGACAGGTTAGGAAACAATGAGCAGTTCTTC
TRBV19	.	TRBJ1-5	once	CASRSVTSQPQHF	TGTGCCAGTAGGTCCGTGACATCCCAGCCCCAGCATTTT
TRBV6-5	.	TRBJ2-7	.	CASSSSGAMYEQYF	TGTGCCAGCAGTTCCTCGGGGGCCATGTACGAGCAGTACTTC
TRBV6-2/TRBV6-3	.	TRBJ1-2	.	CASTPGVLNYGYTF	TGTGCCAGCACCCCGGGAGTTCTCAACTATGGCTACACCTTC
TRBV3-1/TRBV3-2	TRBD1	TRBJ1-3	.	CASARDRGYSGNTIYF	TGTGCCAGCGCCCGGGACAGGGGTTACTCTGGAAACACCATATATTTT